Below, 19 T cell receptor beta chains from the same sample are listed, as sequenced in a study of T-cell memory formation after mild COVID-19. TCRdb reprocessed the 5' RACE reads with MiXCR, giving one entry per CDR3 protein. The profile shows 470,000 or so distinct CDR3 sequences, 20% to 25% of them singletons. Sequenced input: PBMCs or a T cell subset sorted from them (not recorded which). The receptors originated from an adult woman who had mild COVID-19 (a few samples of this study predate the infection). Cell type and time point are not known.

This clonotype was found a few times. This chain joins TRBV7-6 and TRBJ2-3; D tentatively fits TRBD1 or TRBD2 (5 bases each). CDR1 SGHVS and CDR2 FNYEAQ come from the germline V gene. There are 16 residues in the CDR3. V was trimmed by 5 bases and J by 4 bases, leaving 19 bases between them. For the CDR3, the DNA is TGTGCCAGCAGCCACCGGGGCCAAACCGCCCCAGATACGCAGTATTTT. Protein product: CASSHRGQTAPDTQYF.

This clonotype was recorded a few times. This chain connects TRBV3-1 to TRBJ1-5; D uncertain. The V end was cut by 4 bases, the J end by 5 bases, with 9 bases between. The CDR3 runs 13 residues. Germline assignment: CDR1 LGHDT and CDR2 YNNKEL (reference sequence). The CDR3: CASSPRKDQPQHF. DNA for the CDR3: TGTGCCAGCAGCCCGCGAAAAGATCAGCCCCAGCATTTT.

This chain connects TRBV24-1 to TRBJ2-3; perhaps D is TRBD1 or TRBD2 (5 bases each). This CDR3 has 13 residues. Trimming took off 5 bases at V and 6 bases at J, with 11 bases between the two ends. CDR1 is KGHDR and CDR2 is SFDVKD in the germline V gene. CDR3 bases: TGTGCCACCAGTGGTCAGGGCGGGGATACGCAGTATTTT. Translation: CATSGQGGDTQYF.

The genes are TRBV20-1 and TRBJ2-1; D remains unclear. Trimming took 6 bases from V and 3 from J, leaving 9 bases between them. This CDR3 is 12 amino acids long. Germline loops: CDR1 DFQATT, CDR2 SNEGSKA (reference sequence). CDR3 amino acids: CSAPRNYNEQFF. CDR3 in DNA: TGCAGTGCCCCCCGGAACTACAATGAGCAGTTCTTC.

This clonotype showed up just a few times. The CDR3 nucleotides read TGTGCCAGCAGCCCAGGGGCGTTAAACTATGGCTACACCTTC. This codes for CASSPGALNYGYTF. The V gene is TRBV11-3, the J gene TRBJ1-2; D perhaps matches TRBD1 (6 bases). The V end was cut by 5 bases, the J end by 2 bases, with 12 bases between. Per the germline V gene, CDR1 is SGHNT and CDR2 is YENEEA. This CDR3 comprises 14 residues.

This clonotype appeared once. The chain uses TRBV7-6 and TRBJ2-1; TRBD1 matches 8 bases. In germline, CDR1 is SGHVS, CDR2 FNYEAQ. The CDR3 is made up of 15 amino acids. V lost 7 bases and J lost 0; bases outside the gene matches: 5. The CDR3 sequence: CASIEGQGSYNEQFF. CDR3 coding DNA: TGTGCCAGCATCGAAGGACAGGGCTCCTACAATGAGCAGTTCTTC. Supplemented by reference TRBV7-6 and TRBJ2-1, the full variable domain reads GAGVSQSPRYKVTKRGQDVALRCDPISGHVSLYWYRQALGQGPEFLTYFNYEAQQDKSGLPNDRFSAERPEGSISTLTIQRTEQRDSAMYRCASIEGQGSYNEQFFGPGTRLTVL.

This clonotype occurred a few times. This sequence joins TRBV11-2 and TRBJ1-1; no reliable D call. The CDR3 has 11 amino acids. The germline gives CDR1 SGHAT, CDR2 FQNNGV. The ends were cut back, 8 bases at V and 8 bases at J, with 12 bases in the middle. CDR3 amino acids: CASALVAEAFF. The CDR3 DNA sequence: TGTGCCAGCGCGTTAGTCGCGGAAGCTTTCTTT.

This clonotype was picked up one time. The rearrangement joins TRBV29-1 to TRBJ2-5, with D uncertain. Germline CDR1 reads SQVTM; CDR2 reads ANQGSEA. The CDR3 has 12 amino acids. V lost 6 bases and J 2 bases, leaving 10 bases between the germline ends. The CDR3 DNA is TGCAGCGTGACCGGCGTTCAAGAGACCCAGTACTTC. Encoded protein: CSVTGVQETQYF. Full variable domain (rest looked up from reference TRBV29-1 and TRBJ2-5): SAVISQKPSRDICQRGTSLTIQCQVDSQVTMMFWYRQQPGQSLTLIATANQGSEATYESGFVIDKFPISRPNLTFSTLTVSNMSPEDSSIYLCSVTGVQETQYFGPGTRLLVL.

This clonotype was seen a few times. The chain employs TRBV4-3 and TRBJ2-1, with a possible D match to TRBD2 (6 bases). CDR1 is LGHNA, CDR2 YSLEER, per germline. The V gene lost 0 bases and the J gene lost 7 bases, with 13 bases spanning the gap. The CDR3 has 15 residues. In DNA, the CDR3 is TGCGCCAGCAGCCAAGAAGCGGCTAGCGCTAATGAGCAGTTCTTC. Residues: CASSQEAASANEQFF.

The J gene is TRBJ1-6, the V gene TRBV6-2 or TRBV6-3; TRBD1 might be the D (6 bases). CDR3 length equals 14 residues. Germline V gene sequence: CDR1 MNHEY, CDR2 SVGEGT. The V end was cut by 5 bases, the J end by 7 bases, with 12 bases between. The CDR3 DNA reads TGTGCCAGCAGTCCGACAGGTTGGAATTCACCCCTCCACTTT. Its translation: CASSPTGWNSPLHF.

In this sample, this clonotype turned up a few times. The V gene is TRBV7-2, the J gene TRBJ2-5; TRBD2 aligns across 10 bases. J lost 1 base, V lost 3 bases, and 5 bases had no gene match. In germline, CDR1 is SGHTA, CDR2 FQGNSA. This CDR3 has 16 amino acids. The CDR3 is CASSFLLAGAQETQYF. Here the CDR3 DNA reads TGTGCCAGCAGCTTCCTCCTAGCGGGGGCCCAAGAGACCCAGTACTTC. Supplemented by reference TRBV7-2 and TRBJ2-5, the full variable domain reads GAGVSQSPSNKVTEKGKDVELRCDPISGHTALYWYRQSLGQGLEFLIYFQGNSAPDKSGLPSDRFSAERTGGSVSTLTIQRTQQEDSAVYLCASSFLLAGAQETQYFGPGTRLLVL.

This clonotype was detected a few times. The chain has TRBV29-1 and TRBJ2-2, with TRBD1 matching 7 bases. The CDR3 has 14 residues. In germline, CDR1 is SQVTM, CDR2 ANQGSEA. V lost 7 bases to trimming and J lost 7 bases; unmatched junction nucleotides: 12. The DNA of the CDR3 is TGCAGCGCAACACAGGGGATCCTAGGCGGGGAGCTGTTTTTT. It translates to CSATQGILGGELFF.

V is TRBV20-1 and J is TRBJ2-5, with 8 positions matching TRBD2. CDR1 and CDR2 (germline): DFQATT, SNEGSKA (reference sequence). The CDR3 is 12 residues long. The V segment lost 5 bases and the J segment 5 bases; nucleotides outside the gene matches: 4. CDR3 sequence: CSALSSGETQYF. The CDR3 DNA follows: TGCAGTGCTCTGTCTAGCGGGGAGACCCAGTACTTC.

This chain connects TRBV5-1 to TRBJ2-2, with a weak D call TRBD1 (5 bases). V gave up 0 bases and J gave up 4 bases, with 10 bases separating them. Germline V gene data show CDR1 as SGHRS and CDR2 as YFSETQ. The CDR3 length is 15 residues. DNA for the CDR3: TGCGCCAGCAGCTTGGCTGCAGGGCGCACCGGGGAGCTGTTTTTT. Amino acid sequence: CASSLAAGRTGELFF.

The rearrangement joins TRBV5-6 to TRBJ1-2; TRBD1 matches 10 bases. With V trimmed by 5 bases and J by 6 bases, 7 bases remained unmatched. CDR1 SGHDT and CDR2 YYEEEE come from the germline V gene. This CDR3 is built from 14 residues. CDR3: CASRPGDRGHGYTF. The CDR3 DNA sequence: TGTGCCAGCAGACCCGGTGACAGGGGGCATGGCTACACCTTC. The complete variable domain, with remaining parts taken from reference TRBV5-6 and TRBJ1-2, reads DAGVTQSPTHLIKTRGQQVTLRCSPKSGHDTVSWYQQALGQGPQFIFQYYEEEERQRGNFPDRFSGHQFPNYSSELNVNALLLGDSALYLCASRPGDRGHGYTFGSGTRLTVV.

This clonotype was recorded a few times. The chain joins TRBV12-3 or TRBV12-4 to TRBJ2-7; the D gene is possibly TRBD2 (6 bases). The CDR3 runs to 16 residues. Trimming stripped 5 bases from V and 0 bases from J, with 17 bases between. CDR3 region: CASSATVSGSSYEQYF. The DNA for the CDR3 is TGTGCCAGCAGTGCAACCGTTAGCGGTTCCTCCTACGAGCAGTACTTC.

This chain uses TRBV7-2 with TRBJ2-7, with 8 bases lining up with TRBD2. With V trimmed by 5 bases and J by 0 bases, 6 bases remained unmatched. The CDR3 covers 15 residues. Per the germline V gene, CDR1 is SGHTA and CDR2 is FQGNSA. The CDR3 region is CASSPVGTSSYEQYF. CDR3 nucleotides: TGTGCCAGCAGCCCAGTAGGGACTAGCTCCTACGAGCAGTACTTC.

The chain couples TRBV24-1 to TRBJ2-2; D gene uncertain. Germline CDR1 is KGHDR and CDR2 is SFDVKD. The V end lost 3 bases, the J end lost 4 bases, and 11 bases lay between the germline ends. The CDR3 sequence is 15 residues long. The CDR3 is CATSDARLTTGELFF. The CDR3 DNA reads TGTGCCACCAGTGATGCCCGACTGACCACCGGGGAGCTGTTTTTT.

A few counts support this clonotype. V is TRBV5-1 and J is TRBJ1-5, with a tentative D call TRBD1 (6 bases). V was trimmed by 4 bases and J by 5 bases, leaving 16 bases between them. CDR3 size: 15 residues. Germline CDR1 reads SGHRS; CDR2 reads YFSETQ. CDR3 sequence (DNA): TGCGCCAGCAGCCCAGGGGACGGGAGGGATCAGCCCCAGCATTTT. Protein sequence: CASSPGDGRDQPQHF.